One and the same sample provided the 28 T cell receptor beta chains below, sequenced in a study of technical replicates of blood from several donors. The repertoire was sequenced with immunoSEQ multiplex PCR; TCRdb's copy has only in-frame clones and lacks some. The data contain more than 90,000 clones, roughly 95% of them singletons. Input material: T cells isolated from PBMCs. The receptors were sampled from a human donor in good health.

The chain employs TRBV13 and TRBJ2-5; 9 bases fit TRBD1. Germline CDR1 and CDR2: PRHDT and FYEKMQ (reference sequence). CDR3 size: 16 residues. V shed 5 bases, J shed 5 bases, and the junction held 12 bases outside the gene matches. The CDR3 region has the DNA TGTGCCAGCAGCCGAGGAGGGACAGGGAGGGGGGAGACCCAGTACTTC. Residues: CASSRGGTGRGETQYF.

This rearrangement joins TRBV25-1 to TRBJ1-2; D gene unclear. Germline CDR1 MGHDK, CDR2 SYGVNS. CDR3 length equals 13 residues. Trimming stripped 4 bases from V and 3 bases from J, with 9 bases between. CDR3 nucleotide sequence: TGTGCCAGCAGTGGTCAGATGCACTATGGCTACACCTTC. Its protein is CASSGQMHYGYTF.

CDR3 coding DNA: TGCGCCAGCTCCGGGGACAACCAAGAGACCCAGTACTTC. Translated: CASSGDNQETQYF. V usage is TRBV5-1 and J usage is TRBJ2-5; tentative D call: TRBD1 (6 bases). The germline gives CDR1 SGHRS, CDR2 YFSETQ. This CDR3 is built from 13 residues. Trimming shortened V by 7 bases and J by 0 bases, and 10 bases separated the two germline ends.

The chain combines TRBV2 with TRBJ2-5, with D possibly TRBD1 on 6 matching bases. This CDR3 has 14 residues. V lost 3 bases to trimming and J lost 1 base, with 9 bases between them. Germline V gives CDR1 SNHLY, CDR2 FYNNEI. The CDR3 sequence: CASSDSRGQETQYF. Written as DNA, the CDR3 is TGTGCCAGCAGTGATTCCAGGGGCCAAGAGACCCAGTACTTC.

This chain joins TRBV11-2 and TRBJ2-7; D perhaps matches TRBD1 (6 bases). Trimming removed 0 bases from V and 5 bases from J, with 14 bases in between. Germline loops: CDR1 SGHAT, CDR2 FQNNGV. The length of the CDR3 is 15 residues. CDR3 region: CASSLDFTGLDEQYF. CDR3 in DNA: TGTGCCAGCAGCTTAGATTTTACAGGGTTGGACGAGCAGTACTTC. Together with reference TRBV11-2 and TRBJ2-7, the CDR3 gives the full variable domain: EAGVAQSPRYKIIEKRQSVAFWCNPISGHATLYWYQQILGQGPKLLIQFQNNGVVDDSQLPKDRFSAERLKGVDSTLKIQPAKLEDSAVYLCASSLDFTGLDEQYFGPGTRLTVT.

V and J are TRBV6-4 and TRBJ2-2; no clear D gene. Trimming removed 4 bases at V and 7 bases at J, with 13 bases between. This CDR3 contains 14 residues. Germline V gene lookup returns CDR1 MRHNA and CDR2 SNTAGT. CDR3 residues: CASSGEEFSGELFF. CDR3 bases: TGTGCCAGCAGTGGTGAGGAGTTCAGCGGGGAGCTGTTTTTT.

The chain couples TRBV6-5 to TRBJ1-1; weak D call: TRBD1 (5 bases). The CDR3 has 12 amino acids. Trimming removed 8 bases at V and 4 bases at J, with 11 bases between. Germline V gene lookup returns CDR1 MNHEY and CDR2 SVGAGI. CDR3 in amino acids: CASWEGLTEAFF. Here the CDR3 DNA reads TGTGCCAGCTGGGAGGGACTCACTGAAGCTTTCTTT.

The J gene is TRBJ2-7, the V gene TRBV27, with 13 positions matching TRBD2. V lost 4 bases and J lost 2; bases outside the gene matches: 11. Germline lookup yields CDR1 MNHEY and CDR2 SMNVEV (reference sequence). The CDR3 length is 18 residues. The CDR3 here is CASSSLTSGRRKAYEQYF. The CDR3 DNA reads as TGTGCCAGCAGTTCCCTGACTAGCGGGAGGCGAAAAGCCTACGAGCAGTACTTC.

This clone has a single count. The V call is TRBV27, the J call TRBJ1-5; TRBD1 matches at 7 bases. Trimming took 6 bases from V and 0 from J; bases not matched to a gene: 8. The length of the CDR3 is 16 residues. From germline, CDR1 is MNHEY and CDR2 SMNVEV (reference sequence). The CDR3 protein is CASRPGTVYSNQPQHF. The CDR3 region has the DNA TGTGCCAGCAGACCCGGGACAGTATATAGCAATCAGCCCCAGCATTTT.

This chain connects TRBV5-1 to TRBJ1-1, with a tentative D call TRBD1 (6 bases). Trimming left V 3 bases short and J 11 bases short, with 11 bases between. From germline, CDR1 is SGHRS and CDR2 YFSETQ. This CDR3 is built from 11 residues. Here the CDR3 DNA reads TGCGCCAGCAGCTCCCGGGACAACGCTTTCTTT. Protein product: CASSSRDNAFF.

This clone was seen more than once but under ten times. The chain is built from TRBV7-9 and TRBJ2-7; the match to TRBD2 covers 14 bases. In germline, CDR1 is SEHNR, CDR2 FQNEAQ (reference sequence). Trimming took 8 bases from V and 1 from J; bases not matched to a gene: 13. The CDR3 has 18 amino acids. In DNA form, the CDR3 reads TGTGCCAGCGGCTGGACCGGGACTAGCGGGAGTAAGTCCTACGAGCAGTACTTC. Its protein product is CASGWTGTSGSKSYEQYF.

The chain employs TRBV6-5 and TRBJ2-1; the match to TRBD2 covers 12 bases. Germline values: CDR1 MNHEY, CDR2 SVGAGI. The ends lost 6 bases at V and 5 bases at J; junction bases unmatched: 5. The CDR3 has 15 amino acids. DNA for the CDR3: TGTGCCAGCAGCGCGGGACTAGCGGGCAACAATGAGCAGTTCTTC. It encodes CASSAGLAGNNEQFF.

CDR3 sequence: CASSLWLGDTIYF. The CDR3 DNA reads as TGTGCCAGCAGCTTATGGTTGGGCGACACCATATATTTT. The gene calls are TRBV7-2 and TRBJ1-3; D is ambiguous. Germline V gene lookup returns CDR1 SGHTA and CDR2 FQGNSA. This CDR3 spans 13 amino acids. Trimming left V 2 bases short and J 8 bases short, with 10 bases between.

The V and J genes are TRBV2 and TRBJ1-4, with TRBD1 matching 7 bases. The CDR3 is 12 residues long. The V segment lost 11 bases and the J segment 6 bases; nucleotides outside the gene matches: 6. Germline values: CDR1 SNHLY, CDR2 FYNNEI. The CDR3 DNA reads TGTGCCTGCGGGACAGAGCATGAAAAACTGTTTTTT. Protein: CACGTEHEKLFF.

The chain employs TRBV28 and TRBJ2-7, with TRBD1 matching 7 bases. Germline assignment: CDR1 MDHEN and CDR2 SYDVKM. This CDR3 comprises 14 residues. J was trimmed by 4 bases and V by 8 bases; bases with no gene match: 11. The CDR3 loop reads CASERGTELYEQYF. The DNA of the CDR3 is TGTGCCAGCGAAAGGGGGACAGAGCTTTACGAGCAGTACTTC. Variable domain in full (rest from reference TRBV28 and TRBJ2-7): DVKVTQSSRYLVKRTGEKVFLECVQDMDHENMFWYRQDPGLGLRLIYFSYDVKMKEKGDIPEGYSVSREKKERFSLILESASTNQTSMYLCASERGTELYEQYFGPGTRLTVT.

The chain uses TRBV7-2 and TRBJ2-7; 7 positions match TRBD2. The V gene's germline CDR1 is SGHTA and CDR2 FQGNSA. The CDR3 has 14 residues. V trimming: 6 bases; J trimming: 5 bases; junction bases outside the gene matches: 10. The DNA of the CDR3 is TGTGCCAGCAGGATGGCGGGACTACCTAACGAGCAGTACTTC. This translates into CASRMAGLPNEQYF. The full variable domain, with the rest looked up from reference TRBV7-2 and TRBJ2-7, is GAGVSQSPSNKVTEKGKDVELRCDPISGHTALYWYRQSLGQGLEFLIYFQGNSAPDKSGLPSDRFSAERTGGSVSTLTIQRTQQEDSAVYLCASRMAGLPNEQYFGPGTRLTVT.

The chain joins TRBV13 to TRBJ2-7; 8 bases map to TRBD2. Trimming at V came to 4 bases and at J to 4 bases, leaving 6 bases not matched to a gene. The CDR3 loop spans 14 amino acids. Germline V gene lookup returns CDR1 PRHDT and CDR2 FYEKMQ (reference sequence). The CDR3 bases are TGTGCCAGCAGCTCCGGACTAGCAGCGTACGAGCAGTACTTC. Protein product: CASSSGLAAYEQYF.

This rearrangement joins TRBV4-2 to TRBJ2-1, with TRBD2 identical over 11 bases. V was pared by 0 bases and J by 4 bases, with 5 bases of the junction left unmatched. Looked up from germline, CDR1 is LGHNA and CDR2 is YNFKEQ. The CDR3 has 17 amino acids. Here the CDR3 DNA reads TGTGCCAGCAGCCAAGAAAGGGGGACTAGCGGATACAATGAGCAGTTCTTC. Residues: CASSQERGTSGYNEQFF.

The CDR3 region is CASSYRVSRNQPQHF. The CDR3 bases are TGTGCCAGCAGTTACAGGGTCAGTCGCAATCAGCCCCAGCATTTT. The chain recombines TRBV2 with TRBJ1-5; tentative D call: TRBD1 (6 bases). The CDR3 has 15 amino acids. Trimming pared 5 bases from V and 2 bases from J, leaving 13 bases between. Germline V gene data show CDR1 as SNHLY and CDR2 as FYNNEI.

This clone occurred a few times. This sequence joins TRBV2 and TRBJ1-1, with D hard to call. Trimming left V 5 bases short and J 0 bases short, with 10 bases between. The germline V gene has CDR1 SNHLY and CDR2 FYNNEI. The CDR3 spans 14 residues. The CDR3 sequence: CASSTQNLNTEAFF. The CDR3 DNA reads as TGTGCCAGCAGTACACAGAACCTGAACACTGAAGCTTTCTTT. Using reference TRBV2 and TRBJ1-1 for the parts outside the CDR3, the full variable domain is EPEVTQTPSHQVTQMGQEVILRCVPISNHLYFYWYRQILGQKVEFLVSFYNNEISEKSEIFDDQFSVERPDGSNFTLKIRSTKLEDSAMYFCASSTQNLNTEAFFGQGTRLTVV.

The chain has TRBV5-8 and TRBJ1-5; TRBD1 agrees at 7 bases. J gave up 1 base and V 4 bases, and 5 bases lay outside the gene matches. The CDR3 length is 15 residues. Per the germline V gene, CDR1 is SGHTS and CDR2 is YDEGEE. This chain's CDR3 is CASSPTGQSNQPQHF. CDR3 nucleotides: TGTGCCAGCAGCCCAACGGGACAGAGCAATCAGCCCCAGCATTTT.

The chain combines TRBV4-3 with TRBJ1-6; tentatively, D is TRBD1 (5 bases). Per germline, CDR1 LGHNA and CDR2 YSLEER. V lost 1 base and J lost 10, with 11 bases in between. This CDR3 region has 14 residues. In DNA form, the CDR3 reads TGCGCCAGCAGCCAAGTAGGAAGGGGATCACCCCTCCACTTT. It is translated as CASSQVGRGSPLHF.

This clone was observed a single time. J is TRBJ2-7 and V is TRBV5-4; the match to TRBD1 covers 9 bases. CDR1 SGHNT and CDR2 YYREEE come from the germline V gene (reference sequence). Germline trimming cut 0 bases from V and 5 bases from J; bases unmatched to any gene: 3. This CDR3 contains 14 residues. The CDR3: CASSLDRGRDEQYF. DNA for the CDR3: TGTGCCAGCAGCTTGGACAGGGGGCGGGACGAGCAGTACTTC. The complete variable domain, with remaining parts taken from reference TRBV5-4 and TRBJ2-7, reads ETGVTQSPTHLIKTRGQQVTLRCSSQSGHNTVSWYQQALGQGPQFIFQYYREEENGRGNFPPRFSGLQFPNYSSELNVNALELDDSALYLCASSLDRGRDEQYFGPGTRLTVT.

This chain links TRBV30 with TRBJ2-3; 7 nucleotides agree with TRBD2. Looked up from germline, CDR1 is GTSNPN and CDR2 is SVGIG (reference sequence). The CDR3 runs to 15 residues. Unmatched junction bases numbered 7, after V lost 4 bases and J lost 0 bases. The DNA of the CDR3 is TGTGCCTGGAACCAACTAGCGTCTAGCACAGATACGCAGTATTTT. This translates into CAWNQLASSTDTQYF.

This clone was seen a handful of times. The chain is built from TRBV5-4 and TRBJ1-1; D uncertain. The CDR3 consists of 13 residues. Per germline, CDR1 SGHNT and CDR2 YYREEE (reference sequence). V was clipped by 5 bases and J by 1 base, with 9 bases between them. The CDR3 DNA reads as TGTGCCAGCAGTACAAACAGGAACACTGAAGCTTTCTTT. It codes for CASSTNRNTEAFF.

V gene TRBV27 combines with J gene TRBJ1-5, with D perhaps TRBD1 (6 bases). CDR1 is MNHEY, CDR2 SMNVEV, per germline (reference sequence). The CDR3 spans 14 residues. The V end lost 3 bases, the J end lost 7 bases, and 13 bases lay between the germline ends. This chain's CDR3 is CASSFGRGHQPQHF. CDR3 DNA: TGTGCCAGCAGTTTCGGCAGGGGTCACCAGCCCCAGCATTTT.

The CDR3 nucleotides are TGTGCCTGGAGTGTAGGGACATTAGAAAAACTGTTTTTT. Its translation: CAWSVGTLEKLFF. The chain combines TRBV30 with TRBJ1-4, with D possibly TRBD1 on 6 matching bases. V lost 0 bases and J 8 bases, leaving 10 bases between the germline ends. This CDR3 has 13 amino acids. Germline CDR1 is GTSNPN and CDR2 is SVGIG (reference sequence).

This rearrangement joins TRBV30 to TRBJ2-7; 7 bases line up with TRBD2. V lost 0 bases, J lost 2 bases, and 4 bases stayed unmatched. Germline assignment: CDR1 GTSNPN and CDR2 SVGIG (reference sequence). The CDR3 has 14 residues. CDR3 bases: TGTGCCTGGAGTGTAGGACGGGAGGCCTACGAGCAGTACTTC. Protein product: CAWSVGREAYEQYF. Full variable domain (rest looked up from reference TRBV30 and TRBJ2-7): SQTIHQWPATLVQPVGSPLSLECTVEGTSNPNLYWYRQAAGRGLQLLFYSVGIGQISSEVPQNLSASRPQDRQFILSSKKLLLSDSGFYLCAWSVGREAYEQYFGPGTRLTVT.